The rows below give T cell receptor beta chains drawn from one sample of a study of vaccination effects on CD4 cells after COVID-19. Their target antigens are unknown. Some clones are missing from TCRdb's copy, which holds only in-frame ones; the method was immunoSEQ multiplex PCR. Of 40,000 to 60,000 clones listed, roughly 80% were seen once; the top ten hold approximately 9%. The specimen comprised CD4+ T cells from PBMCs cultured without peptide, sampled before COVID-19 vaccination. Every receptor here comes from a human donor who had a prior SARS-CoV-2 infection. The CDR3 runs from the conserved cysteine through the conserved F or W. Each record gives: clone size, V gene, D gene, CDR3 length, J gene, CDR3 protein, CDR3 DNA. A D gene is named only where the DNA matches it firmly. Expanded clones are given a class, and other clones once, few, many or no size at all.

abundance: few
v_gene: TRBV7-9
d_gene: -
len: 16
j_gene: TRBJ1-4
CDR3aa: CASSSQLGGESEKLFF
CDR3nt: TGTGCCAGCAGCTCCCAGCTCGGGGGCGAGAGTGAAAAACTGTTTTTT

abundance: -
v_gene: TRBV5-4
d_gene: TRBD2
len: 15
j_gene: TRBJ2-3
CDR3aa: CASSPLAGGWDTQYF
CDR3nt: TGTGCCAGCAGCCCACTAGCGGGAGGCTGGGATACGCAGTATTTT

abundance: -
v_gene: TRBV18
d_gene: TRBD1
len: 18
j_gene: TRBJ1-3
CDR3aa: CASSPLNTGTAAGNTIYF
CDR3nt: TGTGCCAGCTCACCGCTCAATACAGGGACAGCCGCGGGAAACACCATATATTTT

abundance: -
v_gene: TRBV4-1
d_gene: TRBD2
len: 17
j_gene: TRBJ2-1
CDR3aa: CASSQDRFGGEWNEQFF
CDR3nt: TGCGCCAGCAGCCAAGATAGGTTCGGGGGGGAGTGGAATGAGCAGTTCTTC

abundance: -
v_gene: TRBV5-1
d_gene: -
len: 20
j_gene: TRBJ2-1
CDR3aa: CASRPGTGIASSGSYNEQFF
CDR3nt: TGCGCCAGCAGACCCGGGACAGGGATAGCTAGCAGCGGGAGTTACAATGAGCAGTTCTTC

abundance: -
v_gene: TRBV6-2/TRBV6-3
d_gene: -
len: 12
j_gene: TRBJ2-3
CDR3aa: CASSRVTDTQYF
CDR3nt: TGTGCCAGCAGTAGAGTTACAGATACGCAGTATTTT

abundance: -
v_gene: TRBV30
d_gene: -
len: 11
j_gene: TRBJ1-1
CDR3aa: CAWSRGAEAFF
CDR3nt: TGTGCCTGGAGTAGGGGCGCTGAAGCTTTCTTT

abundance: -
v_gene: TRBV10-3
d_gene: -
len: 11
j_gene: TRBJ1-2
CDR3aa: CAISEGGGYTF
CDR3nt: TGTGCCATCAGTGAAGGGGGTGGCTACACCTTC

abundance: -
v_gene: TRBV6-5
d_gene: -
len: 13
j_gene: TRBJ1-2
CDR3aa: CASSRASRLGYTF
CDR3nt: TGTGCCAGCAGCCGGGCCAGCCGGTTGGGCTACACCTTC

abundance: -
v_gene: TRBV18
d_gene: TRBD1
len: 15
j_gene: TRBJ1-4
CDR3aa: CASSPDQGVVEKLFF
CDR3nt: TGTGCCAGCTCACCCGATCAGGGGGTGGTTGAAAAACTGTTTTTT

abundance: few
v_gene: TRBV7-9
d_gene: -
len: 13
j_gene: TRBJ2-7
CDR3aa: CASSFNRDYEQYF
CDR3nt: TGTGCCAGCAGCTTTAACAGGGATTACGAGCAGTACTTC

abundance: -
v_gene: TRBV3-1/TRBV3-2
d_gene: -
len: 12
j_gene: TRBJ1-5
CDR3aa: CASSHLNQPQHF
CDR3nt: TGTGCCAGCAGCCACCTGAATCAGCCCCAGCATTTT

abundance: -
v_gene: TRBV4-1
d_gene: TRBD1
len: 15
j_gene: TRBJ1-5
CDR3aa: CASSQPGQGDQPQHF
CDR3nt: TGCGCCAGCAGCCAACCTGGACAGGGGGACCAGCCCCAGCATTTT

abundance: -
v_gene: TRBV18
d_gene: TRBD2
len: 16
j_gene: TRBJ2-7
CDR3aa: CASSPGRGGYNYEQYF
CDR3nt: TGTGCCAGCTCACCGGGCCGCGGGGGGTATAACTACGAGCAGTACTTC

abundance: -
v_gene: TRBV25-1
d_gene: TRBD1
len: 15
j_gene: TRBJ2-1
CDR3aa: CASGAMGQSRHEQFF
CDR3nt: TGTGCCAGCGGGGCCATGGGACAGAGCCGTCATGAGCAGTTCTTC

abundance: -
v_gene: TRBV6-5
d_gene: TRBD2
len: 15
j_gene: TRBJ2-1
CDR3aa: CASRNPSGRLGEQFF
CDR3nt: TGTGCCAGCAGGAACCCTAGCGGGAGGTTAGGTGAGCAGTTCTTC

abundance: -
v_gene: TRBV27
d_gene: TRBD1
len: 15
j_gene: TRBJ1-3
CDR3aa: CASSPSRDRGNTIYF
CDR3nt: TGTGCCAGCAGCCCTTCAAGGGACAGAGGAAACACCATATATTTT

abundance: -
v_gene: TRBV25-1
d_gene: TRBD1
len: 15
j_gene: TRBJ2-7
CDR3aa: CASSPGQEARNEQYF
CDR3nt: TGTGCCAGCAGCCCGGGACAGGAGGCGAGAAACGAGCAGTACTTC

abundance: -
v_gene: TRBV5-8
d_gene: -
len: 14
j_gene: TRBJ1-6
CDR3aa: CASSLGPYNSPLHF
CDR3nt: TGTGCCAGCAGCTTGGGCCCTTATAATTCACCCCTCCACTTT

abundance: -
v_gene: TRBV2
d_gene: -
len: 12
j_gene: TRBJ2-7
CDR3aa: CASRSVGTKQYF
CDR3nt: TGTGCCAGCAGGTCGGTCGGGACGAAGCAGTACTTC

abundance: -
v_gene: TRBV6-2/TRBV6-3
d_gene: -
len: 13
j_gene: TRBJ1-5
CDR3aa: CASSYSNNQPQHF
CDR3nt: TGTGCCAGCAGTTACTCTAACAATCAGCCCCAGCATTTT

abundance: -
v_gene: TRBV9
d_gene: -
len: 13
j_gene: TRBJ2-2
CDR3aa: CASSVGRTGELFF
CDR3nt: TGTGCCAGCAGCGTAGGGAGGACCGGGGAGCTGTTTTTT

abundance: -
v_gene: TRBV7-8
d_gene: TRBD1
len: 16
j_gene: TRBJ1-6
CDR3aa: CASSPRTGLGNSPLHF
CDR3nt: TGTGCCAGCAGCCCCCGGACAGGGTTGGGCAATTCACCCCTCCACTTT

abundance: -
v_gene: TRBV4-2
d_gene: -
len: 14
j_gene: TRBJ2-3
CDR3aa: CASSQTGPADTQYF
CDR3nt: TGTGCCAGCAGCCAGACTGGACCGGCGGATACGCAGTATTTT

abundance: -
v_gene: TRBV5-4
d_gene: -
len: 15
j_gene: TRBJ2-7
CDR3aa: CASSDGKGGWDEQYF
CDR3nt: TGTGCCAGCAGCGATGGGAAGGGAGGTTGGGACGAGCAGTACTTC

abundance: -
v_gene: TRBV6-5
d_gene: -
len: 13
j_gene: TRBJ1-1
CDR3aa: CASTAPIAREAFF
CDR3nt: TGTGCCAGCACCGCGCCAATTGCTCGGGAAGCTTTCTTT

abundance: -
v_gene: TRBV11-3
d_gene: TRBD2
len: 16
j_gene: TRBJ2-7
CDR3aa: CASSLAFAGGGDEQYF
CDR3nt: TGTGCCAGCAGCTTAGCCTTTGCGGGAGGGGGTGACGAGCAGTACTTC

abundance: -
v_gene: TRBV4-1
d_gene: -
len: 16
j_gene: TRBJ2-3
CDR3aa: CASRRQQPASTDTQYF
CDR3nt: TGCGCCAGCAGACGACAGCAGCCCGCCAGCACAGATACGCAGTATTTT

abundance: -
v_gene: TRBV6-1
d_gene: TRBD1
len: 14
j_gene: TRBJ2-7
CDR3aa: CASSRQGPSYEQYF
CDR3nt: TGTGCCAGCAGCCGACAGGGGCCCTCCTACGAGCAGTACTTC

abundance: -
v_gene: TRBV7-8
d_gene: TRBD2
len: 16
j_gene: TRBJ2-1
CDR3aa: CASSLGSGTSEDEQFF
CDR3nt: TGTGCCAGCAGCTTAGGTTCGGGGACTAGCGAAGATGAGCAGTTCTTC

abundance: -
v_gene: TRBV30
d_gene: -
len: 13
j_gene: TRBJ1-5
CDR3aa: CAWSVGGAQPQHF
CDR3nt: TGTGCCTGGAGTGTGGGGGGCGCCCAGCCCCAGCATTTT

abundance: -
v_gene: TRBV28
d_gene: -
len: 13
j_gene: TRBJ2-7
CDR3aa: CASRRMGSYEQYF
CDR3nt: TGTGCCAGCAGGCGGATGGGCAGCTACGAGCAGTACTTC

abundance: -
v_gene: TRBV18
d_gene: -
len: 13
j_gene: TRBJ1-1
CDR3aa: CASSLTQGTEAFF
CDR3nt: TGTGCCAGCTCCCTGACACAGGGCACTGAAGCTTTCTTT

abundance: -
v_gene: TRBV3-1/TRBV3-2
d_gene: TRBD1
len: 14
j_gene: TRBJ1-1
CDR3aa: CASSPRGQGGKLFF
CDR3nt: TGTGCCAGCAGCCCCAGAGGACAGGGAGGGAAGTTATTCTTT

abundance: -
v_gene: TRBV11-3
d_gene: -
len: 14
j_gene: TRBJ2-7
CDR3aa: CASSLEQLFYEQYF
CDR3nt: TGTGCCAGCAGCTTAGAGCAACTCTTCTACGAGCAGTACTTC

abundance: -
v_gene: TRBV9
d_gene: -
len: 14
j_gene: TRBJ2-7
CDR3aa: CASSVGGGGYEQYF
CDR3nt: TGTGCCAGCAGCGTAGGTGGAGGGGGCTACGAGCAGTACTTC

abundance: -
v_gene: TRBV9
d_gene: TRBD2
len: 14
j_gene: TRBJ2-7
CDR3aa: CASSVSGSVREQYF
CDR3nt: TGTGCCAGCAGCGTAAGCGGGAGTGTTCGCGAGCAGTACTTC

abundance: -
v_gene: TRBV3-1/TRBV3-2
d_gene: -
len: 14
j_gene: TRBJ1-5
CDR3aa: CASSQDDSNQPQHF
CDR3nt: TGTGCCAGCAGCCAAGATGATAGCAATCAGCCCCAGCATTTT

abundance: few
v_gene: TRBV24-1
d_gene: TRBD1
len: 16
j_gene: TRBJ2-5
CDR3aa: CATSRDRGTHEETQYF
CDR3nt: TGTGCCACCAGTCGGGACAGGGGGACGCACGAAGAGACCCAGTACTTC

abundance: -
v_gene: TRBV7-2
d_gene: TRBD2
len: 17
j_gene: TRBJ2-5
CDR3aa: CASSPSRVAGGAGTQYF
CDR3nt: TGTGCCAGCAGCCCGTCTCGGGTAGCGGGGGGAGCAGGGACCCAGTACTTC

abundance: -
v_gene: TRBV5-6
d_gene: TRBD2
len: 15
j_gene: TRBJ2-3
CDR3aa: CASSLRGGSTDTQYF
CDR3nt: TGTGCCAGCAGCTTGCGGGGGGGCAGCACAGATACGCAGTATTTT

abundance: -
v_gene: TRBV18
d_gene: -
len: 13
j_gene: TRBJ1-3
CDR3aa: CASSQSSGNTIYF
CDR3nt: TGTGCCAGCTCACAAAGCTCTGGAAACACCATATATTTT

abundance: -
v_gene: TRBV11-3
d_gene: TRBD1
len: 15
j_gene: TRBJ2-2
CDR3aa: CASSSRTGGSGELFF
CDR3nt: TGTGCCAGCAGCTCCCGGACAGGGGGTTCCGGGGAGCTGTTTTTT

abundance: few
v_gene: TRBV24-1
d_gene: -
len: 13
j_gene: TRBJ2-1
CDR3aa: CATSDLSPNEQFF
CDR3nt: TGTGCCACCAGTGATTTGTCGCCGAATGAGCAGTTCTTC

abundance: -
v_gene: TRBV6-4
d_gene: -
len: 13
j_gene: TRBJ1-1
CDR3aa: CASSKEMNTEAFF
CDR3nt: TGTGCCAGCAGTAAGGAGATGAACACTGAAGCTTTCTTT

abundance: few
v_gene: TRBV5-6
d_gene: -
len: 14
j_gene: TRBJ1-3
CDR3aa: CASSFFGSGNTIYF
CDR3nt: TGTGCCAGCAGCTTTTTCGGCTCTGGAAACACCATATATTTT

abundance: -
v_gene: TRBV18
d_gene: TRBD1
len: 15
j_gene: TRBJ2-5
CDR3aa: CASSQAAQGAETQYF
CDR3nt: TGTGCCAGCTCACAAGCGGCCCAGGGGGCAGAGACCCAGTACTTC

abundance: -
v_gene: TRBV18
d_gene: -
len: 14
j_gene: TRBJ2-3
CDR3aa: CASSPRTGTDTQYF
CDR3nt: TGTGCCAGCTCACCCCGGACAGGCACAGATACGCAGTATTTT

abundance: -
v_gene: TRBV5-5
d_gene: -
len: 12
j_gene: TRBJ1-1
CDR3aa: CASIGENTEAFF
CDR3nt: TGTGCCAGCATTGGAGAGAACACTGAAGCTTTCTTT

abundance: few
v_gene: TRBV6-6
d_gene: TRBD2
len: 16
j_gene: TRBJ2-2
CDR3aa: CASSLGLAGGSGELFF
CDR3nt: TGTGCCAGCAGTTTAGGACTAGCGGGAGGGTCCGGGGAGCTGTTTTTT